These T cell receptor beta chains were read from a single sample in a study of OX40 agonist ivuxolimab in advanced cancers. Method: immunoSEQ multiplex PCR; TCRdb's copy keeps in-frame clones and lacks some. The sample yields some 83,000 clones, 90% to 95% seen once. The sample consisted of CD4+ or CD8+ T cells sorted from blood, taken in a trial of the OX40 agonist ivuxolimab. These receptors were taken from an adult with an advanced solid tumor such as melanoma, head and neck, liver or kidney cancer. CDR3s include the opening cysteine and the closing phenylalanine or tryptophan. The D gene is left open where the match is weak. Size values are once, few and many counts, or a class for expanded clones, and some rows have none.

j_gene	abundance	v_gene	d_gene	CDR3nt	CDR3aa
TRBJ2-2	NA	TRBV7-6	NA	TGTGCCAGCAGCACACTCGGCGGGGAGCTGTTTTTT	CASSTLGGELFF
TRBJ2-7	once	TRBV9	TRBD2	TGTGCCAGCAGCGTAGTCGCAGCGGGAGTCAACGAGCAGTACTTC	CASSVVAAGVNEQYF
TRBJ2-3	NA	TRBV30	NA	TGTGCCTGGAGTTCGAGAGATACGCAGTATTTT	CAWSSRDTQYF
TRBJ1-1	NA	TRBV28	NA	TGTGCCAGCAGTTTAGGGTCGAGGGGGAAGAGGGCTTTCTTT	CASSLGSRGKRAFF
TRBJ1-1	few	TRBV30	TRBD1	TGTGCCTTATTGACAGGGCCTATGAACACTGAAGCTTTCTTT	CALLTGPMNTEAFF
TRBJ1-1	NA	TRBV28	TRBD1	TGTGCCAGCAGTCAAGGGGGCAGCCCTGGGAACACTGAAGCTTTCTTT	CASSQGGSPGNTEAFF
TRBJ1-1	few	TRBV9	TRBD1	TGTGCCAGCCGTCCCGGGACAGGGAACACTGAAGCTTTCTTT	CASRPGTGNTEAFF
TRBJ2-3	NA	TRBV13	NA	TGTGCCAGCAGCCCTAGCACAGATACGCAGTATTTT	CASSPSTDTQYF
TRBJ2-4	NA	TRBV7-9	TRBD1	TGTGCCAGCAGCCCACCGACAGGGGGCTCGACCAAAAACATTCAGTACTTC	CASSPPTGGSTKNIQYF
TRBJ2-7	NA	TRBV20-1	NA	TGCAGTGCTCTGGACCGCTACGAGCAGTACTTC	CSALDRYEQYF
TRBJ2-7	NA	TRBV19	TRBD1	TGTGCCAGTAGGTTAAAAGGACAGGGGTGGAACGAGCAGTACTTC	CASRLKGQGWNEQYF
TRBJ1-2	NA	TRBV10-3	NA	TGTGCCACGCGAGGCATCGGCAGGGCGGATGGCTACACCTTC	CATRGIGRADGYTF
TRBJ1-4	NA	TRBV7-9	TRBD1	TGTGCCAGCAGTTCCGACAGGGGGCTGGAAAAACTGTTTTTT	CASSSDRGLEKLFF
TRBJ1-4	many	TRBV4-3	NA	TGCGCCAGCAGCCTCATCTTCGACACACCTAATGAAAAACTGTTTTTT	CASSLIFDTPNEKLFF
TRBJ2-5	NA	TRBV5-5	TRBD2	TGTGCCAGCAGCGGAGCAACTAGCGGTAAAGAGACCCAGTACTTC	CASSGATSGKETQYF
TRBJ1-3	NA	TRBV11-2	NA	TGTGCCAGCAGGGTAGACTCTGGAAACACCATATATTTT	CASRVDSGNTIYF
TRBJ1-5	few	TRBV4-2	NA	TGTGCCAGCAGCCAACAGGGACGGGTCGATCAGCCCCAGCATTTT	CASSQQGRVDQPQHF
TRBJ2-7	NA	TRBV5-1	TRBD2	TGCGCCAGCAGCTTCGGCGGGAGCTCCTACGAGCAGTACTTC	CASSFGGSSYEQYF
TRBJ2-5	NA	TRBV7-2	TRBD1	TGTGCCAGCAGCTTAATCCAGGGGGCGCGAGAGACCCAGTACTTC	CASSLIQGARETQYF
TRBJ1-5	NA	TRBV5-8	TRBD1	TGTGCCAGCAGCCCAACCGGGACAGGGAATCAGCCCCAGCATTTT	CASSPTGTGNQPQHF
TRBJ2-7	NA	TRBV29-1	TRBD2	TGCAGCGTCTCTAGCGGGCAGACCTACGAGCAGTACTTC	CSVSSGQTYEQYF
TRBJ1-2	NA	TRBV7-9	TRBD1	TGTGCCAGCAGGCCCGGACAGGGGGCATACTATGGCTACACCTTC	CASRPGQGAYYGYTF
TRBJ1-2	NA	TRBV27	TRBD1	TGTGCCAGCAGTTCAAGGACAGGGAGGGCCTATGGCTACACCTTC	CASSSRTGRAYGYTF
TRBJ2-5	NA	TRBV11-2	NA	TGTGCCAGCAGCTACCTTAAGCCAGAGGAGACCCAGTACTTC	CASSYLKPEETQYF
TRBJ2-1	once	TRBV19	TRBD2	TGTGCCAGTAGTACGATAAGCGGGAGTGGGTACTCCTACAATGAGCAGTTCTTC	CASSTISGSGYSYNEQFF